The sequence of this T cell receptor (beta chain) was determined in a study of OX40 agonist ivuxolimab in advanced cancers. Some clones are missing from TCRdb's copy, which holds only in-frame ones; the method was immunoSEQ multiplex PCR. Of tens of thousands of clones listed, 85% to 90% are singletons. Trimming left V 2 bases short and J 6 bases short, with 8 bases between. The length of the CDR3 is 12 residues. Germline CDR1 reads MGHDK; CDR2 reads SYGVNS. This clonotype was sampled from an adult with an advanced solid tumor such as melanoma, head and neck, liver or kidney cancer. This chain uses TRBV25-1 with TRBJ2-7; no clear D. Specimen: CD4+ or CD8+ T cells sorted from blood, collected in a trial of the OX40 agonist ivuxolimab. The chain's CDR3 is CASSELPGEQYF. The DNA of the CDR3 is TGTGCCAGCAGTGAACTCCCCGGCGAGCAGTACTTC.